The T cell receptor (beta chain) described here comes from a study of HIV-infected patients and healthy controls. About 540 ng RNA was reverse transcribed with alpha and beta constant-region primers. Using multiplexing indices, alpha and beta chain libraries were generated apart by chain-specific third strand synthesis. All rearrangements within a chain used one primer pair; cDNA molecules carried barcodes. TCRdb reprocessed the 5' RACE reads with MiXCR, giving one entry per CDR3 protein. The sample yields more than 15,000 distinct CDR3 sequences, under 9% seen once. Antiretroviral therapy had run roughly three months, about 14 weeks, before follow-up blood collection. No cell fractionation was done, so the repertoire covers all unsorted peripheral blood T cells. Donors lacked febrile or AIDS-related illness, tumors, and hepatitis B or C coinfection. This clonotype was seen at least ten times. Germline V gene data show CDR1 as SGHTA and CDR2 as FQGNSA. The CDR3 extends over 13 amino acids. Trimming removed 1 base at V and 9 bases at J, with 9 bases between.

The TCR comes from an adult with HIV infection. The sequencing here drew on blood, taken during antiretroviral therapy. V usage is TRBV7-2 and J usage is TRBJ2-2; no reliable D call. The CDR3 here is CASSLVWGRELFF. In DNA, the CDR3 is TGTGCCAGCAGCTTAGTTTGGGGTCGGGAGCTGTTTTTT.